Listed here are 8 T cell receptor beta chains from one sample, sequenced in a study of shared clonotypes between healthy human individuals. The repertoire was sequenced with immunoSEQ multiplex PCR; TCRdb's copy has only in-frame clones and lacks some. Found here are approximately 2,000,000 clones, 85% to 95% of them singletons; the top ten hold over 1.5%. Positively selected for CCR7, the CD45RO-negative cells used as naive CD8 cells excluded terminally differentiated effector memory CD45RA+ cells. Material for sequencing was naive CD8+ T cells from PBMCs. These receptors all stem from a man between 18 and 35 years old in good health. Some clones in this sample may be carry-over from other donors' samples.

Regarding this clone: Other nucleotide sequences in the sample specify the same CDR3. This chain connects TRBV9 to TRBJ2-7; a weak D match, TRBD1 (5 bases). V lost 0 bases and J lost 1, with 8 bases in between. The CDR3 has 14 residues. Germline V CDR1 and CDR2: SGDLS, YYNGEE. CDR3 sequence: CASSVGDSSYEQYF. Written as DNA, the CDR3 is TGTGCCAGCAGCGTAGGAGACAGTTCCTACGAGCAGTACTTC.

V usage is TRBV19 and J usage is TRBJ1-1, with D possibly matching TRBD1 (5 bases). Germline CDR1 and CDR2: LNHDA and SQIVND (reference sequence). The CDR3 is 15 residues long. Between the trimmed V and J ends, which lost 7 bases and 4 bases, there was a span of 19 bases. The CDR3 here is CASTPVQERGTEAFF. Here the CDR3 DNA reads TGTGCCAGTACCCCGGTGCAGGAGAGGGGCACTGAAGCTTTCTTT.

V is TRBV10-2 and J is TRBJ2-3; the match to TRBD2 covers 13 bases. V trimming: 6 bases; J trimming: 5 bases; junction bases outside the gene matches: 5. Germline CDR1 and CDR2: WSHSY and SAAADI. The CDR3 has 15 residues. DNA for the CDR3: TGCGCCAGCAGGAGGACTAGCGGGAGACTAGATACGCAGTATTTT. It encodes CASRRTSGRLDTQYF.

V gene TRBV4-3 combines with J gene TRBJ1-2; 7 nucleotides match TRBD1. Trimming took 1 base from V and 6 from J; bases not matched to a gene: 11. Per the germline V gene, CDR1 is LGHNA and CDR2 is YSLEER. This CDR3 spans 16 amino acids. CDR3 residues: CASSQAPGGGVNGYTF. DNA of the CDR3: TGCGCCAGCAGCCAAGCCCCAGGGGGAGGTGTGAATGGCTACACCTTC.

The chain joins TRBV27 to TRBJ1-2; 7 bases agree with TRBD1. The length of the CDR3 is 15 residues. Losses at the gene ends were 2 bases for V and 6 bases for J; bases not matched to a gene: 9. CDR1 and CDR2 (germline): MNHEY, SMNVEV (reference sequence). This CDR3 is CASSLIGAGGDGYTF. The CDR3 nucleotides are TGTGCCAGCAGTTTAATAGGGGCAGGGGGTGATGGCTACACCTTC.

The chain joins TRBV21-1 to TRBJ2-2; TRBD1, as called in the table, went unchecked against the DNA. TRBV21-1 is noted as a pseudogene. The CDR3 is 17 amino acids. Here the CDR3 reads CASSELRGQGAPGELFF. The CDR3, as DNA: TGTGCCAGCAGCGAGCTAAGGGGACAGGGGGCTCCCGGGGAGCTGTTTTTT.

The J gene is TRBJ2-7, the V gene TRBV19, with 15 positions matching TRBD2. Germline-derived CDR1 and CDR2 are LNHDA and SQIVND (reference sequence). The CDR3 is 16 amino acids. The trim removed 4 bases at V and 2 bases at J, leaving 3 bases unmatched. CDR3 loop: CASSRRTSGRAYEQYF. The CDR3 DNA is TGTGCCAGTAGTAGAAGGACTAGCGGGAGGGCCTACGAGCAGTACTTC.

Comment on this clone: At the DNA level, this CDR3 is encoded by other sequences in the same sample as well. The V call is TRBV19, the J call TRBJ2-7; tentatively, D is TRBD2 (5 bases). The length of the CDR3 is 11 residues. Germline V gives CDR1 LNHDA, CDR2 SQIVND (reference sequence). V shed 2 bases and J shed 6 bases, with 5 bases lying between them. The CDR3 loop is CASSISGEQYF. CDR3 bases: TGTGCCAGTAGTATAAGCGGCGAGCAGTACTTC.